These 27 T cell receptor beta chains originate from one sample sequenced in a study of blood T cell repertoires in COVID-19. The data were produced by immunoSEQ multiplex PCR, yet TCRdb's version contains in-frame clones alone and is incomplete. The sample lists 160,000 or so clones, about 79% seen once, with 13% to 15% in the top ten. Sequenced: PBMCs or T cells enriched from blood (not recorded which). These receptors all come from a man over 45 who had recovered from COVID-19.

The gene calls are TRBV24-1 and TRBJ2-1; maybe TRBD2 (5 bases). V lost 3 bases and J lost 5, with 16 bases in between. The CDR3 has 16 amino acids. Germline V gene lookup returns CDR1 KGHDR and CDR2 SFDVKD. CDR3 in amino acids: CATSDVILGVNNEQFF. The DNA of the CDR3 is TGTGCCACCAGTGATGTAATACTAGGAGTTAACAATGAGCAGTTCTTC.

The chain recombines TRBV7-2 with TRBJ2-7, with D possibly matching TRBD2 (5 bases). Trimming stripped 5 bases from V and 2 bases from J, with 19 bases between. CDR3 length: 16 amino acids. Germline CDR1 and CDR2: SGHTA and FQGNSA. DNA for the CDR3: TGTGCCAGCAGCACTTACACAGCCCGGCGGGCCTACGAGCAGTACTTC. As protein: CASSTYTARRAYEQYF.

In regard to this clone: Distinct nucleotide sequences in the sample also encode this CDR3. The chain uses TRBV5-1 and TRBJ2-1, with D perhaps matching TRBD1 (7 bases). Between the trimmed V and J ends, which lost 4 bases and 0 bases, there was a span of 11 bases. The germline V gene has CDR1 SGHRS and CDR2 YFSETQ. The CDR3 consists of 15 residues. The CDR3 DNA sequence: TGCGCCAGCAGCCGCGGGGACAGCTCCTACAATGAGCAGTTCTTC. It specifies CASSRGDSSYNEQFF.

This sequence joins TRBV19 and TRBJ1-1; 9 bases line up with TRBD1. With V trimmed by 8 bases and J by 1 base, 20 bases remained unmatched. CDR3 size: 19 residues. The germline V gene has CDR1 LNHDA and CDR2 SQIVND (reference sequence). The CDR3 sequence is CASLQYQDRGQLGNTEAFF. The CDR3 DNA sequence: TGTGCCAGTCTACAATATCAGGACAGGGGTCAACTAGGGAACACTGAAGCTTTCTTT.

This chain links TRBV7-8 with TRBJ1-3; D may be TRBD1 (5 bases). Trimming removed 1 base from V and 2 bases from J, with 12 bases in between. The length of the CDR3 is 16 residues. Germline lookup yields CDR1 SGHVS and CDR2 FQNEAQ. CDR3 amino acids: CASSLVGVGAGNTIYF. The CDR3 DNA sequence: TGTGCCAGCAGCTTAGTGGGTGTAGGGGCTGGAAACACCATATATTTT.

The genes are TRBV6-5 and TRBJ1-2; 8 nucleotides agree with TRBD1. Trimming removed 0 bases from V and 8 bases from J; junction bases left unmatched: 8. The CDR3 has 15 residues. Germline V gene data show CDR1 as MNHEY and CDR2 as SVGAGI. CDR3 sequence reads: CASSYSDDRGNGYTF. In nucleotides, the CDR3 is TGTGCCAGCAGTTACTCGGACGACAGGGGAAACGGCTACACCTTC.

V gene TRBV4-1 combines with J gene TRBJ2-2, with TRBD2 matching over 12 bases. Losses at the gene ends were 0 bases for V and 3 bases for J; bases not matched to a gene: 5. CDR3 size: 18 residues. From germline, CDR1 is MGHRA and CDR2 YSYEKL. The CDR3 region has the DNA TGCGCCAGCAGCCAAGAGACTAGCGGGGGCCGGTACACCGGGGAGCTGTTTTTT. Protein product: CASSQETSGGRYTGELFF.

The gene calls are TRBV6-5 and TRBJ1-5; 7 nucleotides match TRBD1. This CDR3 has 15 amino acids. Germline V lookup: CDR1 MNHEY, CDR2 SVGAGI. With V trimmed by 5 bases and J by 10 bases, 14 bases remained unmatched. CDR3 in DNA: TGTGCCAGCAGTACGAGGGGACAGCACAATCCTCCCCAGCATTTT. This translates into CASSTRGQHNPPQHF.

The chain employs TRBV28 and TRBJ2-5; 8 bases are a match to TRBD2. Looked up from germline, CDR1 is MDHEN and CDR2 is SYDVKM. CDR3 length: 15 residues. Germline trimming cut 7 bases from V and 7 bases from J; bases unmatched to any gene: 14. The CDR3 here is CASISMGLGLGTQYF. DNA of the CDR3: TGTGCCAGCATCTCGATGGGACTAGGTTTGGGGACCCAGTACTTC.

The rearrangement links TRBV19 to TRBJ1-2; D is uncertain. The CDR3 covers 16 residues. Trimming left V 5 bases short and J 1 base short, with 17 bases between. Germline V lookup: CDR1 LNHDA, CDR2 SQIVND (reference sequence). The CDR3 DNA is TGTGCCAGTAGTTATCCTACCCGAAACAGTAACTATGGCTACACCTTC. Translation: CASSYPTRNSNYGYTF.

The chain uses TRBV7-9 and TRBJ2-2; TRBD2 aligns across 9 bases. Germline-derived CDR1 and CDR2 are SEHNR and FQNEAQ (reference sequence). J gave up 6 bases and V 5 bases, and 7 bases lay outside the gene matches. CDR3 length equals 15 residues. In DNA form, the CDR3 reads TGTGCCAGCAGCATTAGCGGGGGTTTCTCCGGGGAGCTGTTTTTT. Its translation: CASSISGGFSGELFF.

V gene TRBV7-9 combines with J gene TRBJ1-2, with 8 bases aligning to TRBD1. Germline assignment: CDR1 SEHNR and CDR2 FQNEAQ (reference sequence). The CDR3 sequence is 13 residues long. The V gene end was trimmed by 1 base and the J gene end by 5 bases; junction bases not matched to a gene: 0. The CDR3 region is CASSLGQGYGYTF. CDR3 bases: TGTGCCAGCAGCTTAGGACAGGGGTATGGCTACACCTTC.

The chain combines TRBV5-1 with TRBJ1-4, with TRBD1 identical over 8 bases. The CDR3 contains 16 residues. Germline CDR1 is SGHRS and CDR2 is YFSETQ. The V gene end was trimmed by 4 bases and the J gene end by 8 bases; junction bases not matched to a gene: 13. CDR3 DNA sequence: TGCGCCAGCAGCACAGACAGGGGTGGAGTGGGAGAAAAACTGTTTTTT. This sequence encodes CASSTDRGGVGEKLFF.

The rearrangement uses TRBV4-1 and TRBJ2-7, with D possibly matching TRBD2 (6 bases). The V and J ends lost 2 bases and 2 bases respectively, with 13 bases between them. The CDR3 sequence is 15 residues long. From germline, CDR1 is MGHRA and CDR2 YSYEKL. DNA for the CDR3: TGCGCCAGCAGCCAAAGAGTCGGGAGCCCCTACGAGCAGTACTTC. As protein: CASSQRVGSPYEQYF.

CDR3 in amino acids: CSVEGQGDTEAFF. CDR3 bases: TGCAGCGTTGAGGGACAGGGGGATACTGAAGCTTTCTTT. This chain uses TRBV29-1 with TRBJ1-1, with TRBD1 matching over 11 bases. Trimming removed 3 bases from V and 5 bases from J; junction bases left unmatched: 2. Per germline, CDR1 SQVTM and CDR2 ANQGSEA. The CDR3 is made up of 13 amino acids.

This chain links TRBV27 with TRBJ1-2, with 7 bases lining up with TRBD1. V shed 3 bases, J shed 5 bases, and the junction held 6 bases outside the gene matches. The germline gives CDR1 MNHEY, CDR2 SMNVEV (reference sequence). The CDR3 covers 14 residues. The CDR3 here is CASSFRQGSYGYTF. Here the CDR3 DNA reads TGTGCCAGCAGTTTTAGACAGGGAAGTTATGGCTACACCTTC.

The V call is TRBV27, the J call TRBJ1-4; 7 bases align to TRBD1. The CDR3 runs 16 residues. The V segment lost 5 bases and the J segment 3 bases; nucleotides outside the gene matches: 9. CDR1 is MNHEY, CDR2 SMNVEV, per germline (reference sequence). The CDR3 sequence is CASSAMFGTANEKLFF. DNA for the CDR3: TGTGCCAGCAGTGCCATGTTCGGGACAGCTAATGAAAAACTGTTTTTT.

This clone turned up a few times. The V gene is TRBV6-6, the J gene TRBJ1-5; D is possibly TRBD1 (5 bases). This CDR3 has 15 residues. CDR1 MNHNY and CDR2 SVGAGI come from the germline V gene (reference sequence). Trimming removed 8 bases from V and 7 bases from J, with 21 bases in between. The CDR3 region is CASGPNRSWTQPQHF. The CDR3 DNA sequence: TGTGCCAGCGGCCCCAACAGGAGCTGGACACAGCCCCAGCATTTT.

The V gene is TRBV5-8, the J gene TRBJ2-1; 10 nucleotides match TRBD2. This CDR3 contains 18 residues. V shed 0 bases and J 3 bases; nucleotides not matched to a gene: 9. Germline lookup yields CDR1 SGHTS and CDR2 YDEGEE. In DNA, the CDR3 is TGTGCCAGCAGCTTGGAAGGTAGCGGGGGGTTTTACTACAATGAGCAGTTCTTC. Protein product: CASSLEGSGGFYYNEQFF.

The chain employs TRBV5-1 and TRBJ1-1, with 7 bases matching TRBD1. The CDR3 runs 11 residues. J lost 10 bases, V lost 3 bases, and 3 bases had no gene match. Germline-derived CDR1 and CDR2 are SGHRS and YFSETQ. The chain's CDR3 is CASSYEGAAFF. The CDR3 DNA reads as TGCGCCAGCAGCTATGAGGGGGCAGCTTTCTTT.

The CDR3 here is CAQGWDSPLHF. The CDR3 DNA follows: TGTGCCCAGGGCTGGGATTCACCCCTCCACTTT. The rearrangement uses TRBV30 and TRBJ1-6, with a weak D call TRBD1 (5 bases). V was cut by 8 bases and J by 8 bases, with 10 bases left in between. The germline gives CDR1 GTSNPN, CDR2 SVGIG (reference sequence). The CDR3 has 11 residues.

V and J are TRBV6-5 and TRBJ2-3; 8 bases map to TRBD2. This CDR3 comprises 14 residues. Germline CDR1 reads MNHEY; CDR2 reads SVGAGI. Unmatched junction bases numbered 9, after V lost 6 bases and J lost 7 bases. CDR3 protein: CASRTSVSLNTQYF. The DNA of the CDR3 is TGTGCCAGCAGGACTAGCGTCTCTCTAAATACGCAGTATTTT.

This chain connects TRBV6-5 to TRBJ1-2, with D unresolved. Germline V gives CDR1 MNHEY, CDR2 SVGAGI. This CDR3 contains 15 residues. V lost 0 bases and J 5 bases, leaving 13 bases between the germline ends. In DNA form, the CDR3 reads TGTGCCAGCAGTTACTCCCCTTCCGCCGGGTATGGCTACACCTTC. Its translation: CASSYSPSAGYGYTF.

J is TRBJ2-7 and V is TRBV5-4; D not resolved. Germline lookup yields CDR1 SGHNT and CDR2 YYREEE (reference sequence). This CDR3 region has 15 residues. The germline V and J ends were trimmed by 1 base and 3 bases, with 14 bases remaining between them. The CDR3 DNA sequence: TGTGCCAGCAGCTTGTCGTTGACTTCCAACTACGAGCAGTACTTC. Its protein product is CASSLSLTSNYEQYF.

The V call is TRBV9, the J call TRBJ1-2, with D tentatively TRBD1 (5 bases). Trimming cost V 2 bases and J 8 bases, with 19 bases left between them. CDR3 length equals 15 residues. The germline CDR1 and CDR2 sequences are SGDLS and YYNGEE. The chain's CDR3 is CASSVGSYQGGGYTF. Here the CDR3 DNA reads TGTGCCAGCAGCGTTGGGTCTTACCAGGGAGGCGGCTACACCTTC. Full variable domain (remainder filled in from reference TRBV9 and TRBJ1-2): DSGVTQTPKHLITATGQRVTLRCSPRSGDLSVYWYQQSLDQGLQFLIQYYNGEERAKGNILERFSAQQFPDLHSELNLSSLELGDSALYFCASSVGSYQGGGYTFGSGTRLTVV.

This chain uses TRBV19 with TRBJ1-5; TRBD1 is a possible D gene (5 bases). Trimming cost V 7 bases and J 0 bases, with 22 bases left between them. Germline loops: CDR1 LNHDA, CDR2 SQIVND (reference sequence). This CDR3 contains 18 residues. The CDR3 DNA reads TGTGCCAGTACCCCCATAGTTCTGGGGACTTATAGCAATCAGCCCCAGCATTTT. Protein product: CASTPIVLGTYSNQPQHF.

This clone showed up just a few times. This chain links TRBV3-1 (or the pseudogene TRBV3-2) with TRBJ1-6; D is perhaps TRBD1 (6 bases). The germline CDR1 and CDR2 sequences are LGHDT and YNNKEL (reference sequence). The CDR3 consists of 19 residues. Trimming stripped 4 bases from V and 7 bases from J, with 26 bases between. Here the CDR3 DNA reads TGTGCCAGCAGCCCGCCAGCCCCCGGGGGGGCGGGTTTGAATTCACCCCTCCACTTT. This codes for CASSPPAPGGAGLNSPLHF.